This T cell receptor beta chain was documented in a study of human T cells and chemical hapten exposure. Via MiXCR, TCRdb re-called the RACE reads, giving one row per CDR3 protein. The data contain 73,000 or so distinct CDR3 sequences, 7.5% to 9.5% of them singletons. Noted time point: patch test 2, 6 weeks after DPC sensitization. Treatment given: therapeutic diphenylcyclopropenone sensitization with weekly scalp DPC. In its sample, this clonotype was seen many times. The germline V and J ends were trimmed by 0 bases and 1 base, with 10 bases remaining between them. Germline values: CDR1 MNHEY, CDR2 SVGAGI. CDR3 size: 17 residues.

The rearrangement joins TRBV6-5 to TRBJ1-6; D unresolved. Sequenced here: whole blood, sampled in connection with sensitization to the hapten diphenylcyclopropenone (DPC). This clonotype originated in a woman aged 45-65 years with alopecia areata. Some clones in this sample may be carry-over from other donors' samples. The CDR3 DNA reads TGTGCCAGCAGTTACTCGACCGGCCGTTCCTATAATTCACCCCTCCACTTT. As protein: CASSYSTGRSYNSPLHF.